These 2 T cell receptor beta chains were sequenced from one sample in a study of blood T cell repertoires in COVID-19. The table came from immunoSEQ multiplex PCR; TCRdb's copy has only in-frame clones and leaves some out. The sample has over 200,000 clones, around 86% seen once. Sequences were obtained from peripheral blood. The receptor set was obtained from a man aged 60-69 years who had recovered from COVID-19.

The rearrangement uses TRBV18 and TRBJ1-2, with D possibly matching TRBD1 (6 bases). Looked up from germline, CDR1 is KGHSH and CDR2 is LQKENI. CDR3 length: 15 amino acids. Trimming pared 6 bases from V and 2 bases from J, leaving 16 bases between. CDR3 residues: CASSPAGDLNYGYTF. CDR3 bases: TGTGCCAGCTCCCCAGCAGGGGACCTCAACTATGGCTACACCTTC.

This clone has a single count. DNA for the CDR3: TGTGCCAGCGCTACGACAGGGATTGGAAATCAGCCCCAGCATTTT. Its protein product is CASATTGIGNQPQHF. The rearrangement uses TRBV7-8 and TRBJ1-5, with 7 bases matching TRBD1. With V trimmed by 8 bases and J by 4 bases, 11 bases remained unmatched. CDR3 length: 15 amino acids. Germline lookup yields CDR1 SGHVS and CDR2 FQNEAQ.